Given below is one TCR beta chain in context. Its matching antigen is unknown. This entry is derived from a study of graft-versus-host responses after intestinal transplantation. About the research overall: Among the recipients, all got anti-thymocyte globulin induction and then tacrolimus and steroids for 3 to 4 years.

Sequencing was performed with immunoSEQ multiplex PCR; in TCRdb, only in-frame clones are kept and a portion is missing. Of tens of thousands of clones listed, just under 95% are singletons. Points from the study as a whole: There were GvH clones found in recipient marrow, and some of them appeared first in ileum or blood. Allograft clonal ratios (graft-versus-host to host-versus-graft) were high in patients who had graft-donor T cell macrochimerism.

Germline CDR1 and CDR2: GTSNPN and SVGIG (reference sequence). CDR3 length equals 15 residues. With V trimmed by 4 bases and J by 4 bases, 6 bases remained unmatched. The sequences come from bone marrow, collected less than 750 days after intestinal transplantation. The rearrangement joins TRBV30 to TRBJ2-1; 11 positions match TRBD2. This clonotype was obtained from a human patient who received an intestinal transplant, so some T cells may come from the graft donor. This CDR3 reads CAWTEGTSGYNEQFF. The CDR3 region has the DNA TGTGCCTGGACTGAAGGGACTAGCGGATACAATGAGCAGTTCTTC.